The T cell receptor beta chain under discussion was sequenced for a study of early T cells in non-severe SARS-CoV-2 infection. The overall study: Investigators sequenced bulk RNA drawn from unsorted whole blood, and chains remained unpaired.

This clonotype was seen repeatedly, ten times or more. No antigen is known for it. Tagging with unique molecular identifiers was applied to individual cDNA molecules. TCRdb fed the 5' RACE reads into MiXCR, producing one record per CDR3 protein. The sample contains about 46,000 distinct CDR3 sequences, 5.4% of which appear only once. Losses at the gene ends were 0 bases for V and 4 bases for J; bases not matched to a gene: 4. The germline V gene encodes CDR1 LGHDT and CDR2 YNNKEL (reference sequence). The CDR3 spans 15 residues. The study's findings and limits: Anti-spike CD8 responses were favored in VDJdb matching, and private and CD4 specificities were missed.

Sequencing was performed on whole blood, taken at baseline. The chain employs TRBV3-1 and TRBJ2-7; 9 nucleotides align to TRBD2. The clonotype comes from an adult who was a healthcare worker with PCR-confirmed SARS-CoV-2 infection or an uninfected control (not recorded which). The CDR3 region is CASSQEWREGYEQYF. CDR3 coding DNA: TGTGCCAGCAGCCAAGAGTGGCGGGAGGGTTACGAGCAGTACTTC.